Following are 30 T cell receptor beta chains from one sample sequenced in a study of blood T cell repertoires in COVID-19. Measured with immunoSEQ multiplex PCR; TCRdb has only the in-frame clones, and not every one. The sample includes 150,000 or so clones, around 80% of them seen just once. Sequenced sample: peripheral blood. The receptors shown here come from a woman aged 50 to 60 in a cohort sampled during active or convalescent COVID-19.

This chain connects TRBV11-2 to TRBJ2-2; possible D gene TRBD2, 6 bases. The V end was cut by 6 bases, the J end by 5 bases, with 13 bases between. The CDR3 consists of 14 residues. Germline CDR1 reads SGHAT; CDR2 reads FQNNGV. CDR3: CASSHTAGTGELFF. CDR3 DNA: TGTGCCAGCAGTCACACGGCGGGGACCGGGGAGCTGTTTTTT.

This chain links TRBV6-2 or TRBV6-3 with TRBJ1-6, with TRBD1 matching 8 bases. The V and J ends lost 4 bases and 6 bases, in that order; junction bases with no gene match: 11. CDR1 MNHEY and CDR2 SVGEGT come from the germline V gene. This CDR3 spans 17 amino acids. The CDR3 reads CASSSTDRGDPNSPLHF. As DNA, the CDR3 is TGTGCCAGCAGTTCTACCGACAGGGGCGATCCTAATTCACCCCTCCACTTT.

This chain's CDR3 is CASIPILMNTEAFF. The CDR3 nucleotides are TGTGCCAGCATCCCTATCTTAATGAACACTGAAGCTTTCTTT. The genes are TRBV21-1 and TRBJ1-1. TRBV21-1 is a pseudogene segment. CDR3 length: 14 residues.

The chain has TRBV28 and TRBJ1-1, with D hard to call. CDR1 and CDR2 from the germline V gene are MDHEN and SYDVKM. V was cut by 6 bases and J by 0 bases, with 8 bases left in between. This CDR3 contains 13 residues. Here the CDR3 reads CASRDTLNTEAFF. The CDR3 region has the DNA TGTGCCAGCAGAGACACTTTGAACACTGAAGCTTTCTTT.

The chain has TRBV7-2 and TRBJ1-2; TRBD1 matches at 10 bases. V shed 5 bases and J 4 bases; nucleotides not matched to a gene: 7. In germline, CDR1 is SGHTA, CDR2 FQGNSA. The CDR3 covers 15 residues. CDR3 protein: CASSPGQGTSYGYTF. CDR3 DNA sequence: TGTGCCAGCAGCCCGGGACAGGGGACGTCCTATGGCTACACCTTC.

V is TRBV19 and J is TRBJ2-7; a possible D gene is TRBD2 (6 bases). The germline V and J ends were trimmed by 5 bases and 5 bases, with 19 bases remaining between them. CDR1 and CDR2 (germline): LNHDA, SQIVND (reference sequence). This CDR3 has 15 amino acids. This CDR3 reads CASSPTSSTTHEQYF. The CDR3 DNA is TGTGCCAGTAGTCCAACTAGCTCCACCACCCACGAGCAGTACTTC.

The chain uses TRBV5-1 and TRBJ1-3; D is unclear. Germline assignment: CDR1 SGHRS and CDR2 YFSETQ. The CDR3 runs to 13 residues. V was cut by 7 bases and J by 8 bases, with 16 bases left in between. CDR3 region: CASAAGSTDTIYF. The CDR3 coding sequence is TGCGCCAGCGCCGCGGGTTCCACGGACACCATATATTTT.

This clone was seen just once. The rearrangement joins TRBV6-1 to TRBJ2-7; tentative D call: TRBD2 (5 bases). Per germline, CDR1 MNHNS and CDR2 SASEGT. Trimming took 2 bases from V and 3 from J, leaving 14 bases between them. The CDR3 extends over 15 amino acids. The CDR3 is CASSEPGSPSYEQYF. The CDR3 DNA reads TGTGCCAGCAGTGAACCGGGGTCACCAAGCTACGAGCAGTACTTC.

This rearrangement joins TRBV4-1 to TRBJ1-1; D perhaps matches TRBD1 (5 bases). This CDR3 comprises 15 residues. From germline, CDR1 is MGHRA and CDR2 YSYEKL. V was shortened by 3 bases and J by 3 bases, with 14 bases between the two germline ends. The CDR3 here is CASSHDTGGDTEAFF. CDR3 coding DNA: TGCGCCAGCAGCCACGACACCGGGGGGGACACTGAAGCTTTCTTT.

A word on this clone: Other DNA sequences in this sample translate to the same CDR3. This sequence joins TRBV3-1 (or the pseudogene TRBV3-2) and TRBJ2-7, with TRBD1 matching over 7 bases. This CDR3 spans 13 amino acids. V shed 0 bases and J 6 bases; nucleotides not matched to a gene: 2. The germline gives CDR1 LGHDT, CDR2 YNNKEL (reference sequence). The CDR3 DNA reads as TGTGCCAGCAGCCAAGAAGGGGGCGGCGAGCAGTACTTC. It specifies CASSQEGGGEQYF.

This clone has only a few counts. The chain joins TRBV19 to TRBJ1-5; perhaps TRBD1 as D (5 bases). CDR1 is LNHDA, CDR2 SQIVND, per germline (reference sequence). The length of the CDR3 is 15 residues. Trimming left V 5 bases short and J 2 bases short, with 13 bases between. CDR3 DNA sequence: TGTGCCAGTAGTCAAAGGACAATTGGCAATCAGCCCCAGCATTTT. This sequence encodes CASSQRTIGNQPQHF.

J is TRBJ1-1 and V is TRBV7-9, with 7 bases that match TRBD1. The germline V gene encodes CDR1 SEHNR and CDR2 FQNEAQ (reference sequence). V trimming: 0 bases; J trimming: 0 bases; junction bases outside the gene matches: 10. This CDR3 has 18 amino acids. The chain's CDR3 is CASSLARQGEIMNTEAFF. The CDR3 DNA reads TGTGCCAGCAGCTTAGCTCGGCAGGGGGAGATCATGAACACTGAAGCTTTCTTT.

This chain's CDR3 is CASSVSPPGTLSYEQYF. The CDR3 DNA is TGCGCCAGCAGCGTCTCCCCTCCCGGGACACTTTCCTACGAGCAGTACTTC. The chain couples TRBV4-1 to TRBJ2-7, with a tentative D call TRBD1 (6 bases). This CDR3 is 17 amino acids long. Trimming took off 5 bases at V and 1 base at J, with 21 bases between the two ends. Germline V gene lookup returns CDR1 MGHRA and CDR2 YSYEKL.

This clone was counted between two and nine times. The V call is TRBV5-1, the J call TRBJ1-1, with a weak D call TRBD1 (5 bases). Trimming left V 4 bases short and J 8 bases short, with 18 bases between. Per germline, CDR1 SGHRS and CDR2 YFSETQ. The CDR3 has 14 residues. CDR3 region: CASSLSGGQGEAFF. The CDR3 nucleotides are TGCGCCAGCAGCCTATCTGGTGGGCAGGGCGAAGCTTTCTTT.

The V gene is TRBV2, the J gene TRBJ2-3; 7 bases map to TRBD2. V was clipped by 1 base and J by 3 bases; unmatched bases: 1. The V gene's germline CDR1 is SNHLY and CDR2 FYNNEI. This CDR3 spans 14 amino acids. The CDR3 here is CASSEGRGTDTQYF. Here the CDR3 DNA reads TGTGCCAGCAGTGAAGGGCGGGGGACAGATACGCAGTATTTT.

The rearrangement joins TRBV5-8 to TRBJ1-5, with D tentatively TRBD1 (5 bases). CDR1 and CDR2 (germline): SGHTS, YDEGEE. This CDR3 comprises 15 residues. V lost 3 bases and J lost 6, with 16 bases in between. CDR3 in amino acids: CASSSGYIRFQPQHF. The CDR3 region has the DNA TGTGCCAGCAGCTCAGGGTATATTCGCTTTCAGCCCCAGCATTTT.

V usage is TRBV7-6 and J usage is TRBJ1-1; no reliable D call. The CDR3 is 15 residues long. Germline CDR1 reads SGHVS; CDR2 reads FNYEAQ. The ends were cut back, 1 base at V and 2 bases at J, with 11 bases in the middle. In DNA form, the CDR3 reads TGTGCCAGCAGCTTAGACTCAGGTCGTAACACTGAAGCTTTCTTT. Translated: CASSLDSGRNTEAFF.

This rearrangement joins TRBV30 to TRBJ2-7; TRBD1 matches 11 bases. V was clipped by 5 bases and J by 1 base; unmatched bases: 1. This CDR3 region has 13 residues. Per the germline V gene, CDR1 is GTSNPN and CDR2 is SVGIG (reference sequence). As DNA, the CDR3 is TGTGCCTGGGGGACAGGGGGATCCTACGAGCAGTACTTC. The encoded protein is CAWGTGGSYEQYF.

The chain combines TRBV6-6 with TRBJ1-2; D call uncertain. The V gene lost 7 bases and the J gene lost 7 bases, with 16 bases spanning the gap. This CDR3 comprises 13 residues. CDR1 is MNHNY, CDR2 SVGAGI, per germline (reference sequence). CDR3 protein: CASKTADFAGYTF. CDR3 DNA: TGTGCCAGCAAGACCGCGGACTTCGCTGGCTACACCTTC.

The J gene is TRBJ2-7, the V gene TRBV19; TRBD1 matches 8 bases. The CDR3 totals 14 residues. Germline V gives CDR1 LNHDA, CDR2 SQIVND (reference sequence). The V and J ends lost 5 bases and 4 bases, in that order; junction bases with no gene match: 7. CDR3 in amino acids: CASSPGQGPYEQYF. For the CDR3, the DNA is TGTGCCAGTAGTCCCGGACAGGGTCCGTACGAGCAGTACTTC.

There are a few counts of this clone. The chain combines TRBV19 with TRBJ2-7; 7 bases line up with TRBD1. The V gene's germline CDR1 is LNHDA and CDR2 SQIVND (reference sequence). This CDR3 is 15 amino acids long. Trimming cost V 4 bases and J 1 base; bases outside gene matches: 7. CDR3 sequence reads: CASSKGTDRSYEQYF. The CDR3 bases are TGTGCCAGTAGTAAGGGGACAGACCGGTCCTACGAGCAGTACTTC.

This chain links TRBV6-5 with TRBJ2-7, with D possibly TRBD1 on 6 matching bases. The CDR3 extends over 14 amino acids. V was cut by 7 bases and J by 0 bases, with 13 bases left in between. Germline V CDR1 and CDR2: MNHEY, SVGAGI. In DNA, the CDR3 is TGTGCCAGCACTGCGACAGGTAGCTCCTACGAGCAGTACTTC. This codes for CASTATGSSYEQYF.

The chain joins TRBV19 to TRBJ2-7, with TRBD2 as a possible D gene (7 bases). Trimming cost V 5 bases and J 7 bases, with 21 bases left between them. CDR3 length: 15 amino acids. Looked up from germline, CDR1 is LNHDA and CDR2 is SQIVND (reference sequence). CDR3 protein: CASSDRGGLSEEQYF. CDR3 sequence (DNA): TGTGCCAGTAGTGATAGGGGGGGACTTTCTGAGGAGCAGTACTTC.

The chain employs TRBV6-2 or TRBV6-3 and TRBJ1-4; 7 bases fit TRBD1. With 5 bases clipped from V and 8 bases from J, the junction kept 8 bases outside the gene matches. Looked up from germline, CDR1 is MNHEY and CDR2 is SVGEGT. The CDR3 totals 14 residues. The CDR3 nucleotides read TGTGCCAGCAGTACAAACAGGGGTTACGAAAAACTGTTTTTT. Translated: CASSTNRGYEKLFF.

V gene TRBV19 combines with J gene TRBJ1-2; the match to TRBD1 covers 8 bases. CDR1 and CDR2 from the germline V gene are LNHDA and SQIVND (reference sequence). CDR3 size: 14 residues. Trimming cost V 7 bases and J 0 bases; bases outside gene matches: 4. CDR3 loop: CASTDRAANYGYTF. CDR3 sequence (DNA): TGTGCCAGTACGGACAGGGCTGCTAACTATGGCTACACCTTC.

This clone showed up just a few times. This chain connects TRBV19 to TRBJ1-5; D might be TRBD1 (6 bases). Trimming cost V 7 bases and J 6 bases, with 10 bases left between them. The CDR3 has 12 residues. Germline-derived CDR1 and CDR2 are LNHDA and SQIVND (reference sequence). CDR3 residues: CASNRAFQPQHF. The CDR3 DNA reads TGTGCCAGTAACAGGGCTTTTCAGCCCCAGCATTTT.

The CDR3 DNA follows: TGTGCCAGCAGCTTGAATTGGAGGCAGCCCCAGCATTTT. Protein product: CASSLNWRQPQHF. The rearrangement uses TRBV5-5 and TRBJ1-5; D is undetermined. CDR3 length equals 13 residues. Trimming removed 1 base from V and 7 bases from J, with 9 bases in between. Germline values: CDR1 SGHKS, CDR2 YYEKEE (reference sequence).

For the CDR3, the DNA is TGTGCCAGCAGTGTTACAGGGTATGGAAACACCATATATTTT. Translating gives CASSVTGYGNTIYF. V and J are TRBV2 and TRBJ1-3, with D maybe TRBD1 (6 bases). Germline V gives CDR1 SNHLY, CDR2 FYNNEI. Trimming pared 4 bases from V and 3 bases from J, leaving 10 bases between. This CDR3 has 14 amino acids. Complete variable domain (other parts from reference TRBV2 and TRBJ1-3): EPEVTQTPSHQVTQMGQEVILRCVPISNHLYFYWYRQILGQKVEFLVSFYNNEISEKSEIFDDQFSVERPDGSNFTLKIRSTKLEDSAMYFCASSVTGYGNTIYFGEGSWLTVV.

V is TRBV2 and J is TRBJ2-6, with D unclear. The germline gives CDR1 SNHLY, CDR2 FYNNEI. The CDR3 is made up of 16 amino acids. Trimming cost V 3 bases and J 2 bases, with 11 bases left between them. CDR3 loop: CASSEARTPGANVLTF. The CDR3 DNA is TGTGCCAGCAGTGAGGCCAGAACCCCTGGGGCCAACGTCCTGACTTTC.

The V gene is TRBV5-1, the J gene TRBJ2-1; 9 positions match TRBD2. Trimming removed 4 bases from V and 4 bases from J; junction bases left unmatched: 6. The germline gives CDR1 SGHRS, CDR2 YFSETQ. The CDR3 has 15 amino acids. This CDR3 reads CASSSGGNTYNEQFF. CDR3 DNA: TGCGCCAGCAGCAGCGGGGGGAACACGTACAATGAGCAGTTCTTC. Full variable domain (remainder filled in from reference TRBV5-1 and TRBJ2-1): KAGVTQTPRYLIKTRGQQVTLSCSPISGHRSVSWYQQTPGQGLQFLFEYFSETQRNKGNFPGRFSGRQFSNSRSEMNVSTLELGDSALYLCASSSGGNTYNEQFFGPGTRLTVL.